This TCR beta chain came from a study of cytomegalovirus exposure and HLA in healthy donors. Whole-study results and caveats: Some highly shared sequence variants likely arose as a pipeline artifact.

The CDR3 runs to 13 residues. Germline CDR1 is MDHEN and CDR2 is SYDVKM. With V trimmed by 8 bases and J by 4 bases, 7 bases remained unmatched. A word on this clone: Antigen: not known.

PCR amplification relied on 60 Vbeta primers (plus 13 Jbeta primers). Assay: immunoSEQ multiplex PCR; the TCRdb copy retains only in-frame clones and omits some. The sample includes about 130,000 clones, approximately 79% of them seen just once. Material for sequencing was PBMCs. This clonotype was obtained from a man in his late teens or twenties in good health and CMV-seropositive. The chain uses TRBV28 and TRBJ2-7, with 8 positions matching TRBD2. The CDR3: CASLPGGRYEQYF. As DNA, the CDR3 is TGTGCCAGCCTCCCGGGGGGGCGATACGAGCAGTACTTC.